Listed below are T cell receptor beta chains from one sample, sequenced in a study of T cell changes during pregnancy in multiple sclerosis. The repertoire was sequenced with immunoSEQ multiplex PCR; TCRdb's copy has only in-frame clones and lacks some. In the table there are over 80,000 clones, about nine tenths of which are singletons. The specimen comprised peripheral blood, sampled in the second trimester of pregnancy. The receptor source for this set is a female donor in good health, enrolled as a control in a pregnancy study. Both conserved end residues are part of each CDR3. Each record gives: clone size, J gene, V gene, CDR3 protein. Part of the rows lack a size; the others show once, few, many or a class for expanded clones.

- TRBJ2-7 TRBV2 CASSSDSFSSYEQYF
- TRBJ2-2 TRBV6-5 CASSKRTRGAGELFF
- TRBJ2-5 TRBV12-5 CASGTPTGGEGTQYF
- TRBJ2-7 TRBV25-1 CASSPRKETYEQYF
- TRBJ1-2 TRBV2 CASATGAGGYTF
- TRBJ2-3 TRBV14 CASSQEGGGLAGSGAHRVTQYF
- TRBJ1-5 TRBV7-2 CASSPQGQGRMGNQPQHF
- TRBJ1-3 TRBV18 CASSSLSGNTIYF
- TRBJ1-1 TRBV6-6 CASRTGPEAFF
- TRBJ1-2 TRBV6-6 CASSPGTGGGYGYTF
- TRBJ2-7 TRBV6-5 CATLRGPGSYEQYF
- TRBJ1-4 TRBV5-4 CASSPGTGVPNEKLFF
- TRBJ1-4 TRBV4-1 CASSQDRGTGKLFF
- TRBJ1-2 TRBV9 CASSGIGRGLGYTF
- TRBJ1-1 TRBV5-1 CASSPDGTGDTEAFF
- TRBJ2-2 TRBV7-2 CASSFWGPNTGELFF
- TRBJ1-1 TRBV5-1 CASSLSSTGATEAFF
- TRBJ2-2 TRBV27 CASSLRGGARYTGELFF
- TRBJ1-3 TRBV5-1 CASSLEGTKSGNTIYF
- TRBJ2-7 TRBV11-2 CASAPLGTIVEQYF
- TRBJ2-3 TRBV7-9 CASSHTGGIIFTDTQYF
- TRBJ2-7 TRBV5-1 CASSFLYEQYF
- TRBJ2-2 TRBV7-6 CASSFQQGTGELFF
- TRBJ1-2 TRBV19 CASSRTGTGYGYTF
- TRBJ1-2 TRBV2 CASSASGNYGYTF
- TRBJ2-3 TRBV6-4 CASSERVTDTQYF
- TRBJ2-1 TRBV15 CATRTGSNEQFF
- TRBJ2-7 TRBV28 CASSQGTTPSYEQYF
- TRBJ2-5 TRBV23-1 CASSLLEGRGSGGETQYF
once TRBJ2-1 TRBV19 CASSARQGNEQFF
- TRBJ2-5 TRBV15 CATSRVDRFQETQYF
- TRBJ2-7 TRBV5-6 CASSLTTGGSYEQYF
once TRBJ2-7 TRBV4-3 CASSQDLELAGGAEQYF
- TRBJ1-5 TRBV12-5 CASGLGTGNSNQPQHF
- TRBJ2-3 TRBV14 CASSPLGRGTDTQYF
- TRBJ2-6 TRBV7-9 CASSSEFSGANVLTF
- TRBJ2-1 TRBV11-3 CASSLGGQGWDEQFF
- TRBJ2-1 TRBV7-9 CASSLRGYNEQFF
- TRBJ2-7 TRBV6-1 CASSEGEGGMSSYEQYF
- TRBJ2-6 TRBV2 CASAWASGANVLTF
- TRBJ1-5 TRBV28 CASSFPGEGQPQHF
- TRBJ2-7 TRBV5-1 CASSLDGGAFYEQYF
- TRBJ2-3 TRBV5-1 CASSWGDRQRTDTQYF
- TRBJ2-1 TRBV28 CAGGGSLGEQFF
- TRBJ1-2 TRBV6-1 CASRGDYGYTF
- TRBJ1-5 TRBV5-8 CASSQSRGLSNQPQHF
- TRBJ2-3 TRBV27 CASSDGTRADTQYF
- TRBJ1-4 TRBV2 CASSQQGPSNEKLFF
- TRBJ1-2 TRBV27 CASSFGRFYGYTF
- TRBJ2-3 TRBV10-2 CATEATSGWSDTQYF
- TRBJ2-7 TRBV18 CASSPASGRKAREQYF
- TRBJ2-5 TRBV4-2 CASSQVGTGRETQYF
- TRBJ2-7 TRBV5-1 CASSLGGGTVSYEQYF